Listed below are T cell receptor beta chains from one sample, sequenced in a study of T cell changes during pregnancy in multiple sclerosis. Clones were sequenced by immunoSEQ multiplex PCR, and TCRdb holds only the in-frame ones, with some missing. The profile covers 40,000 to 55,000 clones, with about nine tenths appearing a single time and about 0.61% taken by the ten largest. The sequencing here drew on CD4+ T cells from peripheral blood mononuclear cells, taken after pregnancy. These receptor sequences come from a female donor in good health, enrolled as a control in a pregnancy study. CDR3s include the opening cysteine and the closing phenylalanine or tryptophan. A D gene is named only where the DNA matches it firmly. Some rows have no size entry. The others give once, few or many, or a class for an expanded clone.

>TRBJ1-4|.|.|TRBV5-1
CASSTQGLPDEKLFF
TGCGCCAGCAGCACCCAGGGTTTGCCAGATGAAAAACTGTTTTTT
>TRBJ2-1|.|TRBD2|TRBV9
CASSVVSGRAWYNEQFF
TGTGCCAGCAGCGTAGTTAGCGGGAGGGCCTGGTACAATGAGCAGTTCTTC
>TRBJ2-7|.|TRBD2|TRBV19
CASSLEHGGDLSYEQYF
TGTGCCAGTAGTCTAGAACATGGGGGGGACCTCTCCTACGAGCAGTACTTC
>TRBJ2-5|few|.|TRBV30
CAWSSKLQETQYF
TGTGCCTGGAGTTCTAAGCTACAAGAGACCCAGTACTTC
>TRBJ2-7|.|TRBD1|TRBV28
CASSRGQSPDEQYF
TGTGCCAGCAGTCGGGGACAGTCCCCTGACGAGCAGTACTTC
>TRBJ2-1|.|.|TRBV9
CASSAGQGVYNEQFF
TGTGCCAGCAGCGCTGGGCAGGGCGTCTACAATGAGCAGTTCTTC
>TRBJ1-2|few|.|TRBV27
CASSFPVGGYTF
TGTGCCAGCAGTTTCCCAGTCGGGGGCTACACCTTC
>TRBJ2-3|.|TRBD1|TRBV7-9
CASSPQGTTTDTQYF
TGTGCCAGCAGCCCACAGGGGACCACCACAGATACGCAGTATTTT
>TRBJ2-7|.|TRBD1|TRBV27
CASSFGTGDDEQYF
TGTGCCAGCAGTTTCGGGACAGGGGACGACGAGCAGTACTTC
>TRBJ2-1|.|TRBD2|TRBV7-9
CASSLRVSGRASYNEQFF
TGTGCCAGCAGCTTAAGGGTTAGCGGGAGGGCCTCCTACAATGAGCAGTTCTTC
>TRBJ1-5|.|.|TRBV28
CASSFNTGTRGPQHF
TGTGCCAGCAGTTTTAATACAGGGACAAGGGGGCCCCAGCATTTT
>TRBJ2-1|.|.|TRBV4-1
CASSHLGAYNEQFF
TGCGCCAGCAGCCACCTAGGAGCTTACAATGAGCAGTTCTTC
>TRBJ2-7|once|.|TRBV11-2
CASSFQRSSYEQYF
TGTGCCAGCAGCTTCCAGCGGAGCTCCTACGAGCAGTACTTC
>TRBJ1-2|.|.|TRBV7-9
CASSPGGQAGGYTF
TGTGCCAGCAGCCCGGGGGGACAAGCGGGTGGCTACACCTTC
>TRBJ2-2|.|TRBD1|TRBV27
CASLRERGRPGELFF
TGTGCCAGCCTGAGGGAGAGGGGGCGGCCCGGGGAGCTGTTTTTT
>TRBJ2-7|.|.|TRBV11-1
CASSLLRGVGREQYF
TGTGCCAGCAGCTTACTCAGGGGGGTCGGGCGCGAGCAGTACTTC
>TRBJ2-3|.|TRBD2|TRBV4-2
CASSQDLLASGAGSDTQYF
TGTGCCAGCAGCCAAGATCTTTTGGCTAGCGGGGCGGGCTCAGATACGCAGTATTTT
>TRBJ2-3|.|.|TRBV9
CASSVAASDTQYF
TGTGCCAGCAGCGTGGCCGCCTCAGATACGCAGTATTTT
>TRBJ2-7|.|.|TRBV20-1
CSAKTGDEQYF
TGCAGTGCCAAAACGGGGGACGAGCAGTACTTC
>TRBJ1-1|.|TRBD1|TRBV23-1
CASSQGTGWTEAFF
TGCGCCAGCAGTCAAGGGACAGGGTGGACTGAAGCTTTCTTT
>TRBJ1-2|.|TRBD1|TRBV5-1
CASSETDGTASRDYGYTF
TGCGCCAGCAGCGAGACCGATGGGACAGCGAGTAGGGACTATGGCTACACCTTC
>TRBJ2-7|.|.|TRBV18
CASSSGQHFSYEQYF
TGTGCCAGCTCATCAGGACAGCATTTCTCCTACGAGCAGTACTTC
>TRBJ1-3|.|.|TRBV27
CASSLKGFGGNTIYF
TGTGCCAGCAGTTTGAAGGGGTTCGGTGGAAACACCATATATTTT
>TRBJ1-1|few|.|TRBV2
CASGGTARNTEAFF
TGTGCCAGCGGGGGCACCGCGAGGAACACTGAAGCTTTCTTT
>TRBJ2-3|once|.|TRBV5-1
CASSLNTQGGQYF
TGCGCCAGCAGCTTGAATACCCAGGGAGGGCAGTATTTT
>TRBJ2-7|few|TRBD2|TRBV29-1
CSAAGGAYEQYF
TGCAGCGCAGCTGGGGGGGCCTACGAGCAGTACTTC
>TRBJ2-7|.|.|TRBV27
CASRKLGGEQYF
TGTGCCAGCAGAAAGCTGGGGGGCGAGCAGTACTTC
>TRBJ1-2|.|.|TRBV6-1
CASSDAPVNGYTF
TGTGCCAGCAGTGATGCCCCGGTGAATGGCTACACCTTC
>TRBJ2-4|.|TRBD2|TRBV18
CASSPEASGASGIQYF
TGTGCCAGCTCACCAGAGGCTAGCGGGGCCTCGGGCATTCAGTACTTC
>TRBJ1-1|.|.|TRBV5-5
CASSLGRRVPATEAFF
TGTGCCAGCAGCTTGGGGAGGAGGGTCCCGGCCACTGAAGCTTTCTTT
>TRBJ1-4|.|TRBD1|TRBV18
CASSPRETGNEKLFF
TGTGCCAGCTCACCACGTGAGACAGGGAATGAAAAACTGTTTTTT
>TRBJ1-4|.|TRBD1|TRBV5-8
CASSSGQGEKLFF
TGTGCCAGCAGCTCGGGACAGGGTGAAAAACTGTTTTTT
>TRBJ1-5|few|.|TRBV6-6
CASSYSTAENQPQHF
TGTGCCAGCAGTTACTCCACAGCTGAGAATCAGCCCCAGCATTTT
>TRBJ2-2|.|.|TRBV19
CASREETGELFF
TGTGCCAGTAGGGAGGAGACCGGGGAGCTGTTTTTT
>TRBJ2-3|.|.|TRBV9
CASSRWGERTDTQYF
TGTGCCAGCAGCCGTTGGGGGGAGCGCACAGATACGCAGTATTTT
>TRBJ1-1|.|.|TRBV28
CASSWGETRAFF
TGTGCCAGCAGTTGGGGGGAAACTAGGGCTTTCTTT
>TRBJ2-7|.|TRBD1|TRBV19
CASSRDRVYEQYF
TGTGCCAGTAGTCGGGACAGGGTCTACGAGCAGTACTTC
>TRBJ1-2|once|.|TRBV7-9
CASSKRSTYYGYTF
TGTGCCAGCAGCAAAAGGTCGACTTACTATGGCTACACCTTC
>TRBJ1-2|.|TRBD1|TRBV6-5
CASSYVTGDGYTF
TGTGCCAGCAGTTACGTGACAGGGGATGGCTACACCTTC
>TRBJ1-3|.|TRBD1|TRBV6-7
CASSYSGGQDRLDYSGNTIYF
TGTGCCAGCAGTTACTCGGGCGGACAGGACCGACTTGATTACTCTGGAAACACCATATATTTT
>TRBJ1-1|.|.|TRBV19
CASSTGLGTEAFF
TGTGCCAGTAGTACAGGGTTGGGGACTGAAGCTTTCTTT
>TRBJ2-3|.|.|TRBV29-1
CSVKAGLSTDTQYF
TGCAGCGTGAAAGCGGGCCTTAGCACAGATACGCAGTATTTT
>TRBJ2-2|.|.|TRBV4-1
CASSQFPATAAGELFF
TGCGCCAGCAGCCAATTCCCGGCTACAGCGGCCGGGGAGCTGTTTTTT
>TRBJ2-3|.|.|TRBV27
CASSLYGFGGTDTQYF
TGTGCCAGCAGTTTATACGGGTTCGGGGGCACAGATACGCAGTATTTT
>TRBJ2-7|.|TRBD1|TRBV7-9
CASSRDRGTYEQYF
TGTGCCAGCAGCCGCGACAGGGGGACCTACGAGCAGTACTTC
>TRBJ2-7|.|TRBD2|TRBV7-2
CASSRDYGYEQYF
TGTGCCAGCAGCCGGGACTACGGCTACGAGCAGTACTTC